This record covers a single TCR beta chain. TCRdb keeps only in-frame clones here, not all; method: immunoSEQ multiplex PCR. The sample holds some 93,000 clones, 75% to 90% seen once. Trimming took 3 bases from V and 5 from J; bases not matched to a gene: 4. CDR3 length equals 13 residues. The germline CDR1 and CDR2 sequences are SGDLS and YYNGEE. This sample was taken from a study of blood T cell repertoires in COVID-19. Sequencing was performed on peripheral blood. The sequence was obtained from a woman older than 75 with acute or convalescent COVID-19. The chain has TRBV9 and TRBJ1-1, with 7 positions matching TRBD1. CDR3 amino acids: CASSGGTETEAFF. The DNA of the CDR3 is TGTGCCAGCAGCGGCGGGACAGAGACTGAAGCTTTCTTT.